Below are 23 T cell receptor beta chains sequenced from a single sample in a study of OX40 agonist ivuxolimab in advanced cancers. The library came from the immunoSEQ multiplex PCR assay. The table was pulled from immuneACCESS by TCRdb, which kept in-frame rearrangements only. Such tables lose some clones; where checked, under half of the loss comes from unresolved V genes, and the rest has no known cause. Within this sample are about 100,000 clones, with around 93% of them counted one time only. 0.54% of the sample is held by the ten biggest clonotypes. The sequencing here drew on CD4+ or CD8+ T cells sorted from blood, taken in a trial of the OX40 agonist ivuxolimab. The receptors shown here come from an adult with an advanced solid tumor such as melanoma, head and neck, liver or kidney cancer.

The chain combines TRBV5-5 with TRBJ2-7; D is possibly TRBD2 (5 bases). Germline assignment: CDR1 SGHKS and CDR2 YYEKEE (reference sequence). The CDR3 is 11 residues long. V lost 4 bases and J 4 bases, leaving 6 bases between the germline ends. The CDR3 DNA reads TGTGCCAGCAGCAGGGAGTACGAGCAGTACTTC. It is translated as CASSREYEQYF.

The V and J genes are TRBV4-3 and TRBJ1-1, with TRBD1 matching over 8 bases. The CDR3 covers 14 residues. Germline CDR1 is LGHNA and CDR2 is YSLEER. V lost 3 bases and J lost 4; bases outside the gene matches: 4. In DNA form, the CDR3 reads TGCGCCAGCAGCCAGCGGACAGGGAGCACTGAAGCTTTCTTT. The encoded protein is CASSQRTGSTEAFF.

This chain uses TRBV19 with TRBJ1-2; TRBD1 matches at 12 bases. Germline assignment: CDR1 LNHDA and CDR2 SQIVND (reference sequence). V was clipped by 7 bases and J by 7 bases; unmatched bases: 10. CDR3 length: 15 amino acids. The CDR3 loop reads CASNPLPGQGAGYTF. The CDR3 DNA is TGTGCCAGTAATCCCCTACCGGGACAGGGGGCTGGCTACACCTTC.

This chain joins TRBV29-1 and TRBJ2-1; D remains unclear. The germline gives CDR1 SQVTM, CDR2 ANQGSEA. CDR3 length: 11 amino acids. V lost 6 bases, J lost 2 bases, and 5 bases lay in between. The CDR3 loop reads CSVETYNEQFF. Written as DNA, the CDR3 is TGCAGCGTCGAAACCTACAATGAGCAGTTCTTC.

The chain links TRBV27 to TRBJ1-1; no clear D gene. V was pared by 6 bases and J by 4 bases, with 12 bases between. This CDR3 comprises 13 residues. Germline CDR1 and CDR2: MNHEY and SMNVEV (reference sequence). Here the CDR3 reads CASSLREGTEAFF. CDR3 coding DNA: TGTGCCAGCAGCTTAAGGGAGGGCACTGAAGCTTTCTTT.

V usage is TRBV10-2 and J usage is TRBJ1-2, with TRBD1 identical over 7 bases. This CDR3 has 11 residues. Germline V lookup: CDR1 WSHSY, CDR2 SAAADI. The V and J ends lost 10 bases and 7 bases, in that order; junction bases with no gene match: 6. The CDR3 coding sequence is TGCGCCACCCATCGACAGGGTGGCTACACCTTC. This codes for CATHRQGGYTF.

The J gene is TRBJ2-3, the V gene TRBV4-1; D assignment may be TRBD1 or TRBD2 (5 bases each). Germline-derived CDR1 and CDR2 are MGHRA and YSYEKL. V was clipped by 1 base and J by 1 base, with 15 bases between them. The CDR3 loop spans 17 amino acids. The chain's CDR3 is CASSQGGAGGGTDTQYF. Here the CDR3 DNA reads TGCGCCAGCAGCCAAGGTGGGGCAGGAGGAGGCACAGATACGCAGTATTTT.

The chain links TRBV4-2 to TRBJ2-7; D call uncertain. This CDR3 has 15 residues. CDR1 is LGHNA and CDR2 is YNFKEQ in the germline V gene. Trimming shortened V by 0 bases and J by 3 bases, and 12 bases separated the two germline ends. The CDR3 loop is CASSQEGNKIYEQYF. For the CDR3, the DNA is TGTGCCAGCAGCCAAGAAGGGAACAAGATCTACGAGCAGTACTTC.

The V gene is TRBV7-2, the J gene TRBJ1-5; weak D call: TRBD1 (6 bases). Looked up from germline, CDR1 is SGHTA and CDR2 is FQGNSA. V lost 5 bases and J 4 bases, leaving 9 bases between the germline ends. This CDR3 region has 13 residues. The DNA for the CDR3 is TGTGCCAGCAGCACCAGGGGAAATCAGCCCCAGCATTTT. It encodes CASSTRGNQPQHF.

This sequence joins TRBV7-2 and TRBJ1-5; D is unclear. The ends were cut back, 3 bases at V and 5 bases at J, with 8 bases in the middle. This CDR3 has 13 residues. The germline gives CDR1 SGHTA, CDR2 FQGNSA. Here the CDR3 DNA reads TGTGCCAGCAGCTTGGCCAGGTATCAGCCCCAGCATTTT. Amino acid sequence: CASSLARYQPQHF.

The rearrangement links TRBV29-1 to TRBJ2-1; D might be TRBD2 (6 bases). The germline V and J ends were trimmed by 4 bases and 8 bases, with 27 bases remaining between them. Germline assignment: CDR1 SQVTM and CDR2 ANQGSEA. The CDR3 has 17 amino acids. In DNA form, the CDR3 reads TGCAGCGTTGTCCATCCTCAAGGGAGTATGCGGGAATATGAGCAGTTCTTC. This codes for CSVVHPQGSMREYEQFF.

This chain connects TRBV10-3 to TRBJ2-7, with 10 bases lining up with TRBD2. Germline lookup yields CDR1 ENHRY and CDR2 SYGVKD. The CDR3 is made up of 14 amino acids. After removal of 3 bases from V and 5 bases from J, the junction contained 4 bases not matched to a gene. CDR3 nucleotide sequence: TGTGCCATCAGTGAACTAGCGGGATATAACGAGCAGTACTTC. Amino acids: CAISELAGYNEQYF.

The genes are TRBV6-1 and TRBJ2-5; TRBD2 might be the D (6 bases). The V end was cut by 4 bases, the J end by 5 bases, with 17 bases between. The germline CDR1 and CDR2 sequences are MNHNS and SASEGT. The CDR3 is 15 residues long. DNA for the CDR3: TGTGCCAGCAGTGGCCCCTGGGGCGGGACTGAGACCCAGTACTTC. This codes for CASSGPWGGTETQYF.

This clone was picked up one time. This chain uses TRBV10-3 with TRBJ2-7; 8 bases line up with TRBD2. After removal of 2 bases from V and 6 bases from J, the junction contained 3 bases not matched to a gene. The germline V gene encodes CDR1 ENHRY and CDR2 SYGVKD. The CDR3 spans 13 residues. CDR3 sequence: CAISENTSGEQYF. The CDR3 DNA follows: TGTGCCATCAGTGAGAATACTAGCGGCGAGCAGTACTTC.

The chain links TRBV29-1 to TRBJ1-4, with D uncertain. Germline values: CDR1 SQVTM, CDR2 ANQGSEA. The CDR3 length is 13 residues. The V and J ends lost 7 bases and 0 bases respectively, with 9 bases between them. In DNA form, the CDR3 reads TGCAGCGCTCAAGGATCAACTAATGAAAAACTGTTTTTT. This translates into CSAQGSTNEKLFF.

The chain carries TRBV9 and TRBJ2-1; 7 bases fit TRBD2. The CDR3 spans 15 residues. With V trimmed by 0 bases and J by 5 bases, 5 bases remained unmatched. CDR1 SGDLS and CDR2 YYNGEE come from the germline V gene. CDR3 coding DNA: TGTGCCAGCAGCGTAGGGCTAGCGGAGAACAATGAGCAGTTCTTC. The encoded protein is CASSVGLAENNEQFF.

The J gene is TRBJ1-3, the V gene TRBV4-2; 8 positions match TRBD1. Germline values: CDR1 LGHNA, CDR2 YNFKEQ. This CDR3 has 18 residues. Unmatched junction bases numbered 11, after V lost 4 bases and J lost 0 bases. The CDR3, as DNA: TGTGCCAGCAGCCCCGCTACAGGGGGTGCGAGCTCTGGAAACACCATATATTTT. Translated: CASSPATGGASSGNTIYF.

This chain uses TRBV5-1 with TRBJ1-1; no clear D. Germline V CDR1 and CDR2: SGHRS, YFSETQ. Between the trimmed V and J ends, which lost 1 base and 1 base, there was a span of 8 bases. This CDR3 region has 14 residues. The CDR3 DNA sequence: TGCGCCAGCAGCTTGAGGCAGCAGAACACTGAAGCTTTCTTT. Its translation: CASSLRQQNTEAFF.

V is TRBV19 and J is TRBJ2-5; tentatively, D is TRBD2 (5 bases). Germline CDR1 and CDR2: LNHDA and SQIVND (reference sequence). Trimming left V 5 bases short and J 1 base short, with 17 bases between. The CDR3 covers 16 residues. CDR3 sequence reads: CASSPRLTRVQETQYF. CDR3 DNA sequence: TGTGCCAGTAGTCCCCGGTTGACGAGGGTCCAAGAGACCCAGTACTTC. Drawing the rest from reference TRBV19 and TRBJ2-5, the complete variable domain is DGGITQSPKYLFRKEGQNVTLSCEQNLNHDAMYWYRQDPGQGLRLIYYSQIVNDFQKGDIAEGYSVSREKKESFPLTVTSAQKNPTAFYLCASSPRLTRVQETQYFGPGTRLLVL.

The chain couples TRBV4-3 to TRBJ2-1, with 11 positions matching TRBD2. Germline CDR1 LGHNA, CDR2 YSLEER. CDR3 length equals 15 residues. The V and J ends lost 1 base and 8 bases, in that order; junction bases with no gene match: 4. This chain's CDR3 is CASSQGLAGIYEQFF. CDR3 DNA: TGCGCCAGCAGCCAAGGACTAGCGGGAATCTATGAGCAGTTCTTC.

The chain links TRBV7-9 to TRBJ2-1, with a possible D match to TRBD2 (6 bases). Trimming removed 1 base from V and 14 bases from J, with 15 bases in between. Germline V gene lookup returns CDR1 SEHNR and CDR2 FQNEAQ (reference sequence). This CDR3 comprises 13 residues. The DNA of the CDR3 is TGTGCCAGCAGCTTAGAGGTTAGCGGAGGGAAGTTCTTC. Translated: CASSLEVSGGKFF.

V usage is TRBV2 and J usage is TRBJ2-2; D is perhaps TRBD1 or TRBD2 (5 bases each). CDR3 length equals 15 residues. Between the trimmed V and J ends, which lost 3 bases and 6 bases, there was a span of 14 bases. From germline, CDR1 is SNHLY and CDR2 FYNNEI. The CDR3 nucleotides are TGTGCCAGCAGTGATATTTCAGGGAGCGCCGGGGAGCTGTTTTTT. It specifies CASSDISGSAGELFF.

This rearrangement joins TRBV19 to TRBJ1-5, with 7 bases identical to TRBD1. The trim removed 3 bases at V and 7 bases at J, leaving 9 bases unmatched. The CDR3 length is 15 residues. Looked up from germline, CDR1 is LNHDA and CDR2 is SQIVND (reference sequence). CDR3 residues: CASSIQSGGRQPQHF. The CDR3, as DNA: TGTGCCAGTAGTATCCAATCAGGGGGGCGGCAGCCCCAGCATTTT. Looking up the rest from reference TRBV19 and TRBJ1-5 gives the full variable domain: DGGITQSPKYLFRKEGQNVTLSCEQNLNHDAMYWYRQDPGQGLRLIYYSQIVNDFQKGDIAEGYSVSREKKESFPLTVTSAQKNPTAFYLCASSIQSGGRQPQHFGDGTRLSIL.